A selection of T cell receptor beta chains follows, all from one sample in a study of T cell responses to AZD1222 COVID-19 vaccine. Sequenced by immunoSEQ multiplex PCR; TCRdb stores in-frame clones only, minus some. The sample contains about 110,000 clones, roughly 90% of which appear only once. Sequenced here: peripheral blood, sampled 28 days after the second AZD1222 dose. The receptors stem from an adult who received the AZD1222 COVID-19 vaccine. CDR3s include the opening cysteine and the closing phenylalanine or tryptophan. D genes are given only for firm matches. Some rows mark clone size as missing; the rest say once, few, many or name a class of expanded clone.

V: TRBV2
J: TRBJ1-6
D: TRBD1
size: NA
CDR3: CASSPRGGGNSPLHF
DNA: TGTGCCAGCAGTCCGCGGGGAGGGGGCAATTCACCCCTCCACTTT

V: TRBV6-1
J: TRBJ1-5
D: TRBD1
size: NA
CDR3: CASNRVAGGNQPQHF
DNA: TGTGCCAGCAACCGGGTGGCAGGGGGTAATCAGCCCCAGCATTTT

V: TRBV5-1
J: TRBJ2-6
D: NA
size: NA
CDR3: CASSLEGHLSGANVLTF
DNA: TGCGCCAGCAGCTTGGAGGGACACCTATCTGGGGCCAACGTCCTGACTTTC

V: TRBV18
J: TRBJ2-1
D: TRBD2
size: NA
CDR3: CASSTGLAGNHEQFF
DNA: TGTGCCAGCTCAACGGGACTAGCGGGAAACCATGAGCAGTTCTTC

V: TRBV6-5
J: TRBJ2-4
D: TRBD1
size: NA
CDR3: CASKGAGPNIQYF
DNA: TGTGCCAGCAAGGGGGCAGGTCCAAACATTCAGTACTTC

V: TRBV5-1
J: TRBJ2-3
D: NA
size: NA
CDR3: CASSIQGYLTDTQYF
DNA: TGCGCCAGCAGTATACAGGGTTATCTCACAGATACGCAGTATTTT

V: TRBV6-2/TRBV6-3
J: TRBJ1-4
D: NA
size: NA
CDR3: CASSYPGEVRGKLFF
DNA: TGTGCCAGCAGTTACCCGGGAGAGGTTCGTGGGAAACTGTTTTTT

V: TRBV6-5
J: TRBJ1-1
D: NA
size: NA
CDR3: CASRQIFLNTEAFF
DNA: TGTGCCAGCAGGCAGATATTTTTGAACACTGAAGCTTTCTTT

V: TRBV11-2
J: TRBJ1-2
D: NA
size: NA
CDR3: CASSLDWQGIYGYTF
DNA: TGTGCCAGCAGCTTAGATTGGCAGGGTATCTATGGCTACACCTTC

V: TRBV4-1
J: TRBJ2-3
D: TRBD2
size: NA
CDR3: CASSQDVLRASGGRGEYTQYF
DNA: TGCGCCAGCAGCCAAGACGTCCTTAGGGCTAGCGGGGGGCGGGGGGAATATACGCAGTATTTT

V: TRBV19
J: TRBJ1-1
D: TRBD1
size: NA
CDR3: CASSVTGSGKAFF
DNA: TGTGCCAGTAGCGTGACAGGGTCGGGGAAAGCTTTCTTT

V: TRBV2
J: TRBJ2-1
D: NA
size: NA
CDR3: CASFGNEQFF
DNA: TGTGCCAGCTTCGGCAATGAGCAGTTCTTC

V: TRBV18
J: TRBJ1-5
D: NA
size: NA
CDR3: CATAGGRDQPQHF
DNA: TGTGCCACCGCGGGGGGCCGGGATCAGCCCCAGCATTTT

V: TRBV30
J: TRBJ1-5
D: NA
size: NA
CDR3: CAWSLYRVLNQPQHF
DNA: TGTGCCTGGAGTCTTTACAGGGTTCTCAATCAGCCCCAGCATTTT

V: TRBV18
J: TRBJ1-2
D: NA
size: once
CDR3: CASSPGDGYTF
DNA: TGTGCCAGCTCACCAGGCGATGGCTACACCTTC

V: TRBV7-9
J: TRBJ2-5
D: TRBD1
size: NA
CDR3: CASSAGQGRGETQYF
DNA: TGTGCCAGCAGCGCAGGACAGGGGAGGGGAGAGACCCAGTACTTC

V: TRBV18
J: TRBJ1-2
D: NA
size: NA
CDR3: CASSQMQVLDGYTF
DNA: TGTGCCAGCTCACAGATGCAGGTTCTCGATGGCTACACCTTC

V: TRBV4-1
J: TRBJ2-7
D: TRBD2
size: NA
CDR3: CASSLGTSGSFAHEQYF
DNA: TGCGCCAGCAGCCTCGGGACTAGCGGGAGTTTCGCCCACGAGCAGTACTTC

V: TRBV6-5
J: TRBJ2-7
D: NA
size: NA
CDR3: CASTPGVTYEQYF
DNA: TGTGCCAGCACCCCCGGGGTCACCTACGAGCAGTACTTC

V: TRBV5-4
J: TRBJ2-1
D: NA
size: NA
CDR3: CASSLGSNLPEQFF
DNA: TGTGCCAGCAGCTTGGGGTCTAACCTCCCGGAGCAGTTCTTC

V: TRBV5-5
J: TRBJ2-7
D: NA
size: few
CDR3: CASSLVFLSSYEQYF
DNA: TGTGCCAGCAGCTTGGTTTTCTTGAGCTCCTACGAGCAGTACTTC

V: TRBV14
J: TRBJ1-4
D: NA
size: NA
CDR3: CASRGDGHEKLFF
DNA: TGTGCCAGCCGTGGGGATGGGCATGAAAAACTGTTTTTT

V: TRBV18
J: TRBJ1-2
D: TRBD1
size: once
CDR3: CASSLGGQDYGYTF
DNA: TGTGCCAGCTCCCTCGGGGGACAGGACTATGGCTACACCTTC

V: TRBV14
J: TRBJ2-5
D: NA
size: NA
CDR3: CASSPRALETQYF
DNA: TGTGCCAGCAGCCCCAGGGCCCTTGAGACCCAGTACTTC

V: TRBV5-5
J: TRBJ1-2
D: NA
size: NA
CDR3: CASSLYVGPANYGYTF
DNA: TGTGCCAGCAGCTTGTATGTAGGGCCAGCTAACTATGGCTACACCTTC

V: TRBV7-8
J: TRBJ1-5
D: NA
size: NA
CDR3: CASSSTEGNQPQHF
DNA: TGTGCCAGCAGCTCGACGGAGGGCAATCAGCCCCAGCATTTT

V: TRBV10-2
J: TRBJ2-7
D: TRBD1
size: NA
CDR3: CASSEFWTGSHEQYF
DNA: TGCGCCAGCAGTGAGTTCTGGACAGGGTCCCACGAGCAGTACTTC

V: TRBV21-1
J: TRBJ1-3
D: NA
size: NA
CDR3: CASSKGAGGVSGNTIYF
DNA: TGTGCCAGCAGCAAAGGGGCAGGGGGCGTCTCTGGAAACACCATATATTTT

V: TRBV7-2
J: TRBJ1-5
D: NA
size: NA
CDR3: CASVTDLNQPQHF
DNA: TGTGCCAGCGTGACGGACCTCAATCAGCCCCAGCATTTT

V: TRBV7-9
J: TRBJ1-2
D: NA
size: NA
CDR3: CASSLGAGYHYGYTF
DNA: TGTGCCAGCAGCTTAGGGGCCGGATATCACTATGGCTACACCTTC

V: TRBV3-1/TRBV3-2
J: TRBJ2-3
D: NA
size: NA
CDR3: CASSPTGTSTDTQYF
DNA: TGTGCCAGCAGCCCAACCGGGACTAGCACAGATACGCAGTATTTT

V: TRBV10-3
J: TRBJ1-1
D: TRBD1
size: NA
CDR3: CAISPDRGLNTEAFF
DNA: TGTGCCATCAGTCCCGACAGGGGACTGAACACTGAAGCTTTCTTT

V: TRBV19
J: TRBJ2-1
D: TRBD2
size: NA
CDR3: CASMSGRGGSSYNEQFF
DNA: TGTGCCAGTATGTCCGGGCGGGGGGGGAGCTCCTACAATGAGCAGTTCTTC

V: TRBV5-4
J: TRBJ2-3
D: NA
size: NA
CDR3: CASSGTASTDTQYF
DNA: TGTGCCAGCAGCGGGACGGCAAGCACAGATACGCAGTATTTT

V: TRBV3-1/TRBV3-2
J: TRBJ1-2
D: NA
size: NA
CDR3: CASSHKGQGYGYTF
DNA: TGTGCCAGCAGCCATAAGGGCCAGGGCTATGGCTACACCTTC

V: TRBV18
J: TRBJ1-1
D: TRBD1
size: once
CDR3: CASSPGQGMVTEAFF
DNA: TGTGCCAGCTCACCTGGACAGGGTATGGTCACTGAAGCTTTCTTT

V: TRBV6-5
J: TRBJ1-2
D: TRBD1
size: NA
CDR3: CASTREGQLYEGYTF
DNA: TGTGCCAGCACCCGAGAGGGACAGCTATATGAGGGCTACACCTTC

V: TRBV6-5
J: TRBJ1-6
D: TRBD1
size: NA
CDR3: CASSYRDRGSSPLHF
DNA: TGTGCCAGCAGTTACCGGGACAGGGGTAGTTCACCCCTCCACTTT